This TCR beta chain came from a study of blood T cell repertoires in COVID-19. Study context: The United States, Italy and Spain were the sources of the acute and convalescent COVID-19 samples.

The CDR3 contains 13 residues. Germline V CDR1 and CDR2: SGHAT, FQNNGV. V was cut by 4 bases and J by 4 bases, with 8 bases left in between. Sequencing used immunoSEQ multiplex PCR; TCRdb keeps in-frame clones, though not all of them. The sample holds approximately 180,000 clones, 75% to 90% seen once. Seattle-derived patients entered the study during active infection and were followed longitudinally. V is TRBV11-2 and J is TRBJ1-5, with D possibly being TRBD1 (6 bases). The sequence came from a woman aged 40 to 49 with COVID-19, enrolled during active disease. The sequencing sample was made of peripheral blood. CDR3 DNA sequence: TGTGCCAGCAGCTCCCAGGGGAATCAGCCCCAGCATTTT. Encoded protein: CASSSQGNQPQHF.